The next 32 T cell receptor beta chains were all read from a single sample in a study of blood T cell repertoires in COVID-19. Assay used: immunoSEQ multiplex PCR; TCRdb lists only in-frame clones, some missing. The table records fewer than 400,000 clones, about nine tenths of them present only once. Input material: peripheral blood. Receptor source: a young woman with COVID-19, enrolled during active disease.

The V gene is TRBV5-1, the J gene TRBJ2-5, with 7 bases fitting TRBD2. Trimming took 0 bases from V and 2 from J; bases not matched to a gene: 4. The CDR3 is 15 residues long. Germline assignment: CDR1 SGHRS and CDR2 YFSETQ. CDR3 region: CASSLVPLAQETQYF. The CDR3 nucleotides are TGCGCCAGCAGCTTGGTGCCACTAGCGCAAGAGACCCAGTACTTC.

The rearrangement links TRBV12-3 or TRBV12-4 to TRBJ1-1; tentative D call: TRBD1 (5 bases). Deletions cut 6 bases from V and 3 bases from J, with 8 bases between. The CDR3 covers 12 residues. The CDR3 here is CASSLGDTEAFF. The CDR3 nucleotides are TGTGCCAGCAGCCTAGGGGACACTGAAGCTTTCTTT.

Ten or more counts support this clone. The CDR3 loop is CASSIGTGDVETQYF. Here the CDR3 DNA reads TGTGCCAGTAGTATAGGGACAGGGGATGTAGAGACCCAGTACTTC. The V call is TRBV19, the J call TRBJ2-5; TRBD1 matches at 9 bases. The CDR3 is 15 amino acids. The V gene end was trimmed by 1 base and the J gene end by 4 bases; junction bases not matched to a gene: 4. Germline CDR1 and CDR2: LNHDA and SQIVND (reference sequence). Drawing the rest from reference TRBV19 and TRBJ2-5, the complete variable domain is DGGITQSPKYLFRKEGQNVTLSCEQNLNHDAMYWYRQDPGQGLRLIYYSQIVNDFQKGDIAEGYSVSREKKESFPLTVTSAQKNPTAFYLCASSIGTGDVETQYFGPGTRLLVL.

The rearrangement links TRBV4-3 to TRBJ1-6; D unclear. V was clipped by 0 bases and J by 7 bases, with 13 bases between them. There are 16 residues in the CDR3. Germline assignment: CDR1 LGHNA and CDR2 YSLEER. This chain's CDR3 is CASSQDPGRFNSPLHF. For the CDR3, the DNA is TGCGCCAGCAGCCAAGACCCCGGGAGGTTCAATTCACCCCTCCACTTT.

The chain is built from TRBV28 and TRBJ1-3; D perhaps matches TRBD1 (6 bases). The V end was cut by 3 bases, the J end by 4 bases, with 10 bases between. CDR1 and CDR2 (germline): MDHEN, SYDVKM. The CDR3 is made up of 14 amino acids. The CDR3 nucleotides are TGTGCCAGCAGTTTCGGGGGGCCAGGAAACACCATATATTTT. Translated, it gives CASSFGGPGNTIYF.

The chain carries TRBV2 and TRBJ1-1; TRBD1 aligns across 10 bases. The CDR3 loop spans 13 amino acids. V lost 5 bases and J lost 5; bases outside the gene matches: 2. Germline V gives CDR1 SNHLY, CDR2 FYNNEI. The CDR3 loop is CASSWGQGTEAFF. The DNA of the CDR3 is TGTGCCAGCAGTTGGGGACAGGGGACTGAAGCTTTCTTT.

The CDR3 loop reads CASSNSPGLDYGYTF. The CDR3 nucleotides read TGTGCCAGCAGCAATAGCCCTGGGTTGGACTATGGCTACACCTTC. The chain employs TRBV3-1 (or the pseudogene TRBV3-2) and TRBJ1-2; D gene unclear. V lost 5 bases to trimming and J lost 3 bases, with 16 bases between them. Germline assignment: CDR1 LGHDT and CDR2 YNNKEL (reference sequence). This CDR3 comprises 15 residues.

The V gene is TRBV4-2, the J gene TRBJ2-3; 9 bases fit TRBD2. The length of the CDR3 is 17 residues. After removal of 0 bases from V and 4 bases from J, the junction contained 8 bases not matched to a gene. Germline CDR1 and CDR2: LGHNA and YNFKEQ. CDR3 loop: CASSQDRVSGGADTQYF. CDR3 bases: TGTGCCAGCAGCCAAGATCGGGTTAGCGGGGGTGCAGATACGCAGTATTTT.

This rearrangement joins TRBV19 to TRBJ1-4, with D possibly matching TRBD1 (5 bases). This CDR3 comprises 16 residues. Germline CDR1 reads LNHDA; CDR2 reads SQIVND (reference sequence). V was trimmed by 4 bases and J by 1 base, leaving 13 bases between them. The CDR3 DNA reads as TGTGCCAGTAGTACACTCGGACATTTAACTAATGAAAAACTGTTTTTT. Translating it yields CASSTLGHLTNEKLFF.

This rearrangement joins TRBV30 to TRBJ2-7; 7 bases are a match to TRBD1. The length of the CDR3 is 13 residues. With 1 base clipped from V and 3 bases from J, the junction kept 3 bases outside the gene matches. Per germline, CDR1 GTSNPN and CDR2 SVGIG (reference sequence). CDR3 sequence: CAWSGGQDYEQYF. For the CDR3, the DNA is TGTGCCTGGAGTGGAGGACAGGACTACGAGCAGTACTTC.

The rearrangement links TRBV2 to TRBJ2-7; TRBD1 agrees at 7 bases. Germline trimming cut 6 bases from V and 2 bases from J; bases unmatched to any gene: 7. Per the germline V gene, CDR1 is SNHLY and CDR2 is FYNNEI. The CDR3 loop spans 14 amino acids. The CDR3 loop reads CASSRQGSAYEQYF. The DNA for the CDR3 is TGTGCCAGCAGCAGACAGGGTAGCGCCTACGAGCAGTACTTC.

CDR3 nucleotides: TGTGCCAGCAGCTCATCGGGGGAGACCCAGTACTTC. Its translation: CASSSSGETQYF. The J gene is TRBJ2-5, the V gene TRBV6-2 or TRBV6-3, with TRBD2 as a possible D gene (5 bases). The CDR3 has 12 residues. Germline V lookup: CDR1 MNHEY, CDR2 SVGEGT. Trimming shortened V by 6 bases and J by 5 bases, and 10 bases separated the two germline ends.

Comment on this clone: The same CDR3 can be traced to other DNA sequences in this sample. The chain uses TRBV28 and TRBJ1-5, with D perhaps TRBD1 (6 bases). Germline CDR1 and CDR2: MDHEN and SYDVKM. Trimming removed 2 bases from V and 1 base from J, with 6 bases in between. The CDR3 is 14 amino acids. CDR3 sequence reads: CASSLGGSNQPQHF. The CDR3 DNA is TGTGCCAGCAGTTTAGGGGGCAGCAATCAGCCCCAGCATTTT.

The V and J genes are TRBV2 and TRBJ2-2, with 14 bases lining up with TRBD2. Germline CDR1 SNHLY, CDR2 FYNNEI. The CDR3 sequence is 15 residues long. V shed 6 bases, J shed 6 bases, and the junction held 3 bases outside the gene matches. DNA of the CDR3: TGTGCCAGCAGGGCGACTAGCGGGGGGGCCGGGGAGCTGTTTTTT. Its translation: CASRATSGGAGELFF.

This clone was seen once. The V gene is TRBV2, the J gene TRBJ2-1; the match to TRBD2 covers 10 bases. V lost 6 bases, J lost 3 bases, and 5 bases stayed unmatched. CDR3 length: 15 amino acids. CDR1 is SNHLY and CDR2 is FYNNEI in the germline V gene. CDR3 region: CASRSASGGYNEQFF. The CDR3 coding sequence is TGTGCCAGCAGGAGCGCTAGCGGGGGCTACAATGAGCAGTTCTTC. Looking up the rest from reference TRBV2 and TRBJ2-1 gives the full variable domain: EPEVTQTPSHQVTQMGQEVILRCVPISNHLYFYWYRQILGQKVEFLVSFYNNEISEKSEIFDDQFSVERPDGSNFTLKIRSTKLEDSAMYFCASRSASGGYNEQFFGPGTRLTVL.

The chain couples TRBV11-3 to TRBJ1-6, with 10 nucleotides matching TRBD1. Trimming removed 5 bases from V and 8 bases from J; junction bases left unmatched: 6. The CDR3 loop spans 15 amino acids. Germline CDR1 is SGHNT and CDR2 is YENEEA. The CDR3 spells CASSKGQGSDSPLHF. CDR3 DNA: TGTGCCAGCAGCAAGGGACAGGGGTCGGATTCACCCCTCCACTTT.

V and J are TRBV6-5 and TRBJ1-5, with D hard to call. CDR3 size: 13 residues. Trimming pared 8 bases from V and 0 bases from J, leaving 8 bases between. The germline V gene has CDR1 MNHEY and CDR2 SVGAGI. Here the CDR3 reads CASAVGSNQPQHF. CDR3 DNA: TGTGCCAGCGCGGTGGGTAGCAATCAGCCCCAGCATTTT.

This chain connects TRBV7-2 to TRBJ2-7; 7 nucleotides match TRBD2. Looked up from germline, CDR1 is SGHTA and CDR2 is FQGNSA. V was pared by 5 bases and J by 12 bases, with 13 bases of the junction left unmatched. The CDR3 is made up of 13 amino acids. The CDR3 sequence is CASSPEPLAATYF. DNA of the CDR3: TGTGCCAGCAGCCCGGAGCCCCTAGCGGCGACGTACTTC.

This rearrangement joins TRBV11-2 to TRBJ2-3; TRBD2 is a possible D gene (5 bases). V shed 4 bases and J shed 4 bases, with 15 bases lying between them. The CDR3 runs 15 residues. Per the germline V gene, CDR1 is SGHAT and CDR2 is FQNNGV. CDR3 coding DNA: TGTGCCAGCAGCTCAGACCTAGCTCCGGCAGATACGCAGTATTTT. This sequence encodes CASSSDLAPADTQYF.

The J gene is TRBJ2-1, the V gene TRBV7-9, with D hard to call. Germline V CDR1 and CDR2: SEHNR, FQNEAQ (reference sequence). V was shortened by 0 bases and J by 4 bases, with 7 bases between the two germline ends. The CDR3 contains 14 residues. The CDR3 DNA reads TGTGCCAGCAGCTTAGCCGAAGCTTACAATGAGCAGTTCTTC. This translates into CASSLAEAYNEQFF. The whole variable domain, remainder taken from reference TRBV7-9 and TRBJ2-1, is DTGVSQNPRHKITKRGQNVTFRCDPISEHNRLYWYRQTLGQGPEFLTYFQNEAQLEKSRLLSDRFSAERPKGSFSTLEIQRTEQGDSAMYLCASSLAEAYNEQFFGPGTRLTVL.

The chain has TRBV18 and TRBJ1-1; 8 nucleotides agree with TRBD1. This CDR3 is 15 amino acids long. In germline, CDR1 is KGHSH, CDR2 LQKENI. V lost 1 base and J lost 0; bases outside the gene matches: 1. The CDR3 spells CASSPQQGVNTEAFF. CDR3 bases: TGTGCCAGCTCACCACAACAGGGGGTGAACACTGAAGCTTTCTTT.

The chain employs TRBV2 and TRBJ1-4; TRBD1 matches at 8 bases. This CDR3 is 15 amino acids long. Germline trimming cut 6 bases from V and 8 bases from J; bases unmatched to any gene: 11. From germline, CDR1 is SNHLY and CDR2 FYNNEI. CDR3 in DNA: TGTGCCAGCAGCGGAGAACAGGGGGGACGGGAAAAACTGTTTTTT. Its translation: CASSGEQGGREKLFF.

This sequence joins TRBV7-3 and TRBJ2-5; maybe TRBD1 (5 bases). The V gene's germline CDR1 is SGHTA and CDR2 FQGTGA. The V end lost 2 bases, the J end lost 4 bases, and 14 bases lay between the germline ends. The CDR3 spans 15 residues. This chain's CDR3 is CASSLQRGAGETQYF. The CDR3 bases are TGTGCCAGCAGCTTACAAAGGGGTGCTGGAGAGACCCAGTACTTC.

The rearrangement links TRBV19 to TRBJ1-1; D is perhaps TRBD1 (6 bases). This CDR3 has 15 amino acids. Germline CDR1 is LNHDA and CDR2 is SQIVND (reference sequence). Trimming shortened V by 1 base and J by 4 bases, and 13 bases separated the two germline ends. The CDR3 coding sequence is TGTGCCAGTAGTATAGGCGGGGGCGCTATCACTGAAGCTTTCTTT. Protein: CASSIGGGAITEAFF.

As concerns this clone: The junction differs from germline at one of its ends, possibly a read error. This chain connects TRBV2 to TRBJ2-7, with 13 bases aligning to TRBD2. Germline V lookup: CDR1 SNHLY, CDR2 FYNNEI. The CDR3 runs 16 residues. The CDR3 reads CASSRLAGGSSYGQYF. The CDR3 bases are TGTGCCAGCAGTAGACTAGCGGGGGGAAGCTCCTACGGGCAGTACTTC. The variable domain in full, completed from reference TRBV2 and TRBJ2-7, reads EPEVTQTPSHQVTQMGQEVILRCVPISNHLYFYWYRQILGQKVEFLVSFYNNEISEKSEIFDDQFSVERPDGSNFTLKIRSTKLEDSAMYFCASSRLAGGSSYGQYFGPGTRLTVT.

V gene TRBV5-6 combines with J gene TRBJ2-7, with D possibly being TRBD2 (5 bases). The V gene lost 1 base and the J gene lost 4 bases, with 9 bases spanning the gap. CDR3 size: 13 residues. In germline, CDR1 is SGHDT, CDR2 YYEEEE. The CDR3 region is CASSLTGLYEQYF. The CDR3 nucleotides are TGTGCCAGCAGCTTGACCGGACTTTACGAGCAGTACTTC.

Details on this clone: Other DNA sequences in the same sample also yield this CDR3. The gene calls are TRBV20-1 and TRBJ1-2; D gene uncertain. The V end lost 5 bases, the J end lost 5 bases, and 6 bases lay between the germline ends. This CDR3 is 10 amino acids long. Looked up from germline, CDR1 is DFQATT and CDR2 is SNEGSKA (reference sequence). The CDR3 loop is CSAFRYGYTF. The CDR3 DNA is TGCAGTGCTTTTCGTTATGGCTACACCTTC.

The chain has TRBV19 and TRBJ2-1, with 8 bases identical to TRBD1. Trimming took 3 bases from V and 0 from J; bases not matched to a gene: 7. Germline loops: CDR1 LNHDA, CDR2 SQIVND (reference sequence). The CDR3 is 17 residues long. CDR3 nucleotides: TGTGCCAGTAGTATCGCCAGACAGGGGAGCTCCTACAATGAGCAGTTCTTC. It encodes CASSIARQGSSYNEQFF.

The chain employs TRBV28 and TRBJ1-2, with unresolved D. This CDR3 contains 15 residues. V gave up 4 bases and J gave up 8 bases, with 20 bases separating them. Looked up from germline, CDR1 is MDHEN and CDR2 is SYDVKM. CDR3 nucleotide sequence: TGTGCCAGCAGTTGGACCGGGAGCTCCTATGTGGGCTACACCTTC. As protein: CASSWTGSSYVGYTF.

The rearrangement links TRBV27 to TRBJ1-2; a possible D gene is TRBD1 (6 bases). The CDR3 length is 14 residues. Trimming took off 5 bases at V and 7 bases at J, with 17 bases between the two ends. CDR1 and CDR2 (germline): MNHEY, SMNVEV (reference sequence). The DNA for the CDR3 is TGTGCCAGCAGTAAGGCAGGGGTTACGGTTGGCTACACCTTC. This gives the protein CASSKAGVTVGYTF.

CDR3 coding DNA: TGTGCCAGCAGCAAACTAGCGGGGGGGCGGGTACGTCCAGATACGCAGTATTTT. Protein sequence: CASSKLAGGRVRPDTQYF. The rearrangement uses TRBV28 and TRBJ2-3; 13 nucleotides line up with TRBD2. This CDR3 region has 18 residues. Germline CDR1 is MDHEN and CDR2 is SYDVKM. V lost 6 bases to trimming and J lost 4 bases; unmatched junction nucleotides: 13. Filled out from reference TRBV28 and TRBJ2-3, the complete variable domain reads DVKVTQSSRYLVKRTGEKVFLECVQDMDHENMFWYRQDPGLGLRLIYFSYDVKMKEKGDIPEGYSVSREKKERFSLILESASTNQTSMYLCASSKLAGGRVRPDTQYFGPGTRLTVL.

V usage is TRBV4-1 and J usage is TRBJ2-7; 7 bases match TRBD2. The germline V gene has CDR1 MGHRA and CDR2 YSYEKL. The V and J ends lost 1 base and 5 bases, in that order; junction bases with no gene match: 2. The CDR3 is made up of 13 amino acids. CDR3 in DNA: TGCGCCAGCAGCCAAGGGGGGGGGAACGAGCAGTACTTC. Its translation is CASSQGGGNEQYF.